Listed below are T cell receptor beta chains from one sample, sequenced in a study of blood T cell repertoires in COVID-19. TCRdb's table, derived via immunoSEQ multiplex PCR, lists solely in-frame clones and lacks some. The sample contains 110,000 to 150,000 clones, approximately 91% of which appear only once. The sequencing sample was made of peripheral blood. These TCRs come from a man between 70 and 80 years old with acute or convalescent COVID-19. The CDR3 runs from the conserved cysteine through the conserved F or W. A D gene is named only where the DNA matches it firmly. Size is stated for part of the rows, as once, few or many counts, or as a class when the clone is expanded.

cdr3_nt cdr3_aa v_call d_call j_call clone_size
TGTGCCACCAGTCTAAGCTCCGGGGTTGGCTACGAGCAGTACTTC CATSLSSGVGYEQYF TRBV24-1 NA TRBJ2-7 NA
TGTGCCAGCAGTACACGGACAGGGGCGATTTCACCCCTCCACTTT CASSTRTGAISPLHF TRBV28 TRBD1 TRBJ1-6 NA
TGTGCCAGCACTTCGGAGAGCTCCTATAATTCACCCCTCCACTTT CASTSESSYNSPLHF TRBV6-5 NA TRBJ1-6 NA
TGTGCCAGCAGTTTTATCGGACAGGGAGAGGCTTTCTTT CASSFIGQGEAFF TRBV2 TRBD1 TRBJ1-1 NA
TGTGCCATCAGTGGCATGCCTCCGGATGGCTACACCTTC CAISGMPPDGYTF TRBV10-3 NA TRBJ1-2 NA
TGTGCCAGTAGTATGGGTGGACAGTCCTCCTACGAGCAGTACTTC CASSMGGQSSYEQYF TRBV19 NA TRBJ2-7 NA
TGTGCCAGCAATTGGGACAGGGGGAGAGGAAACACCATATATTTT CASNWDRGRGNTIYF TRBV6-5 TRBD1 TRBJ1-3 NA
TGTGCCAGCATCCGGACAGGCGATTACAATGAGCAGTTCTTC CASIRTGDYNEQFF TRBV25-1 TRBD1 TRBJ2-1 once
TGTGCCAGCAGCCAAACCGGCGGGAGCAATCAGCCCCAGCATTTT CASSQTGGSNQPQHF TRBV14 NA TRBJ1-5 NA
TGTGCCAGCAGCCGGAGCTACGAGCAGTACTTC CASSRSYEQYF TRBV3-1/TRBV3-2 NA TRBJ2-7 NA
TGTGCCAGCAGGCGGGCAGGGGACTACAATGAGCAGTTCTTC CASRRAGDYNEQFF TRBV6-5 NA TRBJ2-1 NA
TGTGCCAGCAGCCCGAATAGCGGGATAACCTACGAGCAGTACTTC CASSPNSGITYEQYF TRBV5-4 TRBD2 TRBJ2-7 once
TGCGCCAGCAGCGGTGGACAGGGAAGAGACATTCAGTACTTC CASSGGQGRDIQYF TRBV5-1 TRBD1 TRBJ2-4 once
TGCGCCAGCAGCTCCGGGATCGCAAAGGGCTATGGCTACACCTTC CASSSGIAKGYGYTF TRBV5-1 NA TRBJ1-2 NA
TGTGCCAGCAGCCAAGAGGTTAGATTGGCGCAGTATTTT CASSQEVRLAQYF TRBV14 NA TRBJ2-3 NA
TGTGCCACCAGTGATTTCGGAGGGACCCAGCATTTT CATSDFGGTQHF TRBV24-1 NA TRBJ1-5 once
TGTGCCAGCAGCCTCCAGGGGGGCTACACTGAAGCTTTCTTT CASSLQGGYTEAFF TRBV9 TRBD1 TRBJ1-1 NA
TGTGCCACCGGAACTAGCGGGGGGAACTACGAGCAGTACTTC CATGTSGGNYEQYF TRBV7-9 TRBD2 TRBJ2-7 NA
TGTGCCAGTAAGTCCGGGACAGGATTCGGCACTGAAGCTTTCTTT CASKSGTGFGTEAFF TRBV19 TRBD1 TRBJ1-1 few
TGTGCCAGCAGCGGGACTCAAGAGACCCAGTACTTC CASSGTQETQYF TRBV7-2 NA TRBJ2-5 NA
TGTGCCACCAGCCGGGACAGGGGGACTGGAAACACCATATATTTT CATSRDRGTGNTIYF TRBV15 TRBD1 TRBJ1-3 NA
TGTGCCAGCAGTCATGGGAGGGTATGCGGGTACACCGGGGAGCTGTTTTTT CASSHGRVCGYTGELFF TRBV21-1 NA TRBJ2-2 NA
TGTGCCAGCAGTGACTGGACAGGGGAGCGAGAGACCCAGTACTTC CASSDWTGERETQYF TRBV25-1 TRBD1 TRBJ2-5 NA
TGTGCCAGCAGCCAAGGATCGACTAGCGGGGGTGTCAATGAGCAGTTCTTC CASSQGSTSGGVNEQFF TRBV3-1/TRBV3-2 TRBD2 TRBJ2-1 NA
TGTGCCAGCAGTGCAGGACTAGCGGAGAGCACAGATACGCAGTATTTT CASSAGLAESTDTQYF TRBV2 TRBD2 TRBJ2-3 NA
TGTGCCACCAAAGAGGGACAGGGGGGAGATACGCAGTATTTT CATKEGQGGDTQYF TRBV24-1 TRBD1 TRBJ2-3 NA